These 11 T cell receptor beta chains originate from one sample sequenced in a study of cytomegalovirus exposure and HLA in healthy donors. Profiling relied on immunoSEQ multiplex PCR, and the TCRdb table lists in-frame clones only, not all of them. The table has about 330,000 clones, around 87% seen once. Sequenced input: PBMCs. These receptors were taken from a woman in her 30s in good health and CMV-seropositive.

The V gene is TRBV7-8, the J gene TRBJ2-2, with 10 bases that match TRBD1. The length of the CDR3 is 15 residues. With 5 bases clipped from V and 6 bases from J, the junction kept 6 bases outside the gene matches. The germline V gene encodes CDR1 SGHVS and CDR2 FQNEAQ. This CDR3 is CASSRAGTGAGELFF. In nucleotides, the CDR3 is TGTGCCAGCAGCCGAGCCGGGACAGGGGCCGGGGAGCTGTTTTTT. The full variable domain, completed using reference TRBV7-8 and TRBJ2-2, is GAGVSQSPRYKVAKRGQDVALRCDPISGHVSLFWYQQALGQGPEFLTYFQNEAQLDKSGLPSDRFFAERPEGSVSTLKIQRTQQEDSAVYLCASSRAGTGAGELFFGEGSRLTVL.

The V call is TRBV19, the J call TRBJ2-7; tentatively, D is TRBD1 (5 bases). The CDR3 totals 15 residues. Germline CDR1 reads LNHDA; CDR2 reads SQIVND (reference sequence). V was cut by 8 bases and J by 5 bases, with 22 bases left in between. CDR3 nucleotide sequence: TGTGCCAGTCGGCCCAGGACATCTGGCTACGACGAGCAGTACTTC. Amino acids: CASRPRTSGYDEQYF.

This chain connects TRBV30 to TRBJ1-4, with TRBD1 matching over 9 bases. Germline V gene lookup returns CDR1 GTSNPN and CDR2 SVGIG (reference sequence). The V segment lost 8 bases and the J segment 3 bases; nucleotides outside the gene matches: 10. CDR3 length: 15 amino acids. CDR3 nucleotides: TGTGCCGCTCGACAGGGGGGGTTTGCTAATGAAAAACTGTTTTTT. Translation gives CAARQGGFANEKLFF.

This sequence joins TRBV7-3 and TRBJ2-1; 14 bases are shared with TRBD2. Germline CDR1 SGHTA, CDR2 FQGTGA. The CDR3 contains 15 residues. V was clipped by 2 bases and J by 8 bases; unmatched bases: 2. CDR3: CASSLGTSGSDEQFF. The CDR3 DNA reads as TGTGCCAGCAGCTTAGGGACTAGCGGGAGTGATGAGCAGTTCTTC.

V usage is TRBV7-9 and J usage is TRBJ2-5, with D tentatively TRBD2 (5 bases). V lost 0 bases, J lost 2 bases, and 10 bases lay in between. The CDR3 totals 15 residues. Germline-derived CDR1 and CDR2 are SEHNR and FQNEAQ (reference sequence). This CDR3 reads CASSLALSGQETQYF. The CDR3 nucleotides read TGTGCCAGCAGCTTAGCGCTGAGCGGACAAGAGACCCAGTACTTC.

The chain is built from TRBV5-4 and TRBJ2-3; D unresolved. CDR3 length: 11 residues. CDR1 is SGHNT and CDR2 is YYREEE in the germline V gene (reference sequence). Trimming left V 7 bases short and J 5 bases short, with 8 bases between. The CDR3: CASSGQDTQYF. The CDR3 DNA follows: TGTGCCAGCTCCGGGCAAGATACGCAGTATTTT.

The rearrangement uses TRBV30 and TRBJ1-2, with D maybe TRBD1 (6 bases). V was clipped by 5 bases and J by 1 base, with 14 bases between them. This CDR3 comprises 14 residues. Germline CDR1 reads GTSNPN; CDR2 reads SVGIG (reference sequence). The CDR3, as DNA: TGTGCCTGGCGTCCGGACAGACATAACTATGGCTACACCTTC. Encoded protein: CAWRPDRHNYGYTF.

This clone was found a few times. This rearrangement joins TRBV28 to TRBJ1-3; a possible D gene is TRBD1 (6 bases). Trimming cost V 8 bases and J 4 bases, with 18 bases left between them. Germline V lookup: CDR1 MDHEN, CDR2 SYDVKM. The CDR3 has 15 amino acids. This CDR3 is CASRVVDSRGNTIYF. The DNA of the CDR3 is TGTGCCAGCCGGGTGGTGGACAGTAGAGGAAACACCATATATTTT. Based on the CDR3 plus reference TRBV28 and TRBJ1-3, the full variable domain is DVKVTQSSRYLVKRTGEKVFLECVQDMDHENMFWYRQDPGLGLRLIYFSYDVKMKEKGDIPEGYSVSREKKERFSLILESASTNQTSMYLCASRVVDSRGNTIYFGEGSWLTVV.

The chain couples TRBV5-1 to TRBJ2-5; D is undetermined. Germline CDR1 SGHRS, CDR2 YFSETQ. Trimming stripped 2 bases from V and 2 bases from J, with 4 bases between. The CDR3 has 12 amino acids. CDR3: CASSFIQETQYF. Here the CDR3 DNA reads TGCGCCAGCAGCTTTATACAAGAGACCCAGTACTTC.

This chain connects TRBV27 to TRBJ2-3; TRBD2 matches 12 bases. The germline V gene has CDR1 MNHEY and CDR2 SMNVEV (reference sequence). The trim removed 1 base at V and 6 bases at J, leaving 11 bases unmatched. This CDR3 has 18 residues. CDR3 bases: TGTGCCAGCAGTTTATGGTTCCAACTAGCGGGAGGTGTGGATACGCAGTATTTT. Amino acid sequence: CASSLWFQLAGGVDTQYF.

In this sample, this clone turned up once. The rearrangement links TRBV6-1 to TRBJ1-5, with no clear D. There are 14 residues in the CDR3. V shed 2 bases and J shed 0 bases, with 5 bases lying between them. CDR1 is MNHNS and CDR2 is SASEGT in the germline V gene. For the CDR3, the DNA is TGTGCCAGCAGTGAAAGGGATAGCAATCAGCCCCAGCATTTT. Translated: CASSERDSNQPQHF.